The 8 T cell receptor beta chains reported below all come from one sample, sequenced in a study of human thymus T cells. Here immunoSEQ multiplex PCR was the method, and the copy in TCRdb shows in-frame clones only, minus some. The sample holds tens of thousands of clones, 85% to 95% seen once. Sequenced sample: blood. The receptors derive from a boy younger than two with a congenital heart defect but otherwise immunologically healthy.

The CDR3 nucleotides read TGTGCCAGCAGTTTACCGGGACTAGAGACCCAGTACTTC. As protein: CASSLPGLETQYF. V gene TRBV27 combines with J gene TRBJ2-5; D might be TRBD2 (6 bases). The CDR3 totals 13 residues. Germline CDR1 reads MNHEY; CDR2 reads SMNVEV (reference sequence). The V end was cut by 2 bases, the J end by 4 bases, with 8 bases between.

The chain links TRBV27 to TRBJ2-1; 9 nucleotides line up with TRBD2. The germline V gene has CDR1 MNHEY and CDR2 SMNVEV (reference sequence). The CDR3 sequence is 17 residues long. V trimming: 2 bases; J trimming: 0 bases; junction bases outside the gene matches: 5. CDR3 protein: CASSLIAGGPSYNEQFF. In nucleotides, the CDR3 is TGTGCCAGCAGTTTAATTGCGGGAGGGCCCTCCTACAATGAGCAGTTCTTC.

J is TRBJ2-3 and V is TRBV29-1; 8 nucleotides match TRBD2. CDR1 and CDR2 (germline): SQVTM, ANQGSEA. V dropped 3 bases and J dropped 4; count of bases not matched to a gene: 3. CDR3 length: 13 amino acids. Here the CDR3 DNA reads TGCAGCGTTGACGGGGGGGCTTCAGATACGCAGTATTTT. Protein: CSVDGGASDTQYF.

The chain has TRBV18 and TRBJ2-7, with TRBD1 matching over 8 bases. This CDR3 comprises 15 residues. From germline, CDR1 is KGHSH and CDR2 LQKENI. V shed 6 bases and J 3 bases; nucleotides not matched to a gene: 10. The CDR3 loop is CASSLSRGQVYEQYF. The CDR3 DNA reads TGTGCCAGCTCGCTTTCCAGGGGACAGGTCTACGAGCAGTACTTC.

CDR3 coding DNA: TGCGCCAGCAGCTGGTTCTTCTCCGAGGGCGGGGAGCTGTTTTTT. This sequence encodes CASSWFFSEGGELFF. The rearrangement joins TRBV4-1 to TRBJ2-2, with D possibly matching TRBD2 (5 bases). There are 15 residues in the CDR3. Deletions cut 5 bases from V and 7 bases from J, with 17 bases between. Germline assignment: CDR1 MGHRA and CDR2 YSYEKL.

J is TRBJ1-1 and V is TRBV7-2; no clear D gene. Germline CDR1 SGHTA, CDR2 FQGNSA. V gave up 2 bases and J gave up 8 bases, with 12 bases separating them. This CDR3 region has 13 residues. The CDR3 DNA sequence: TGTGCCAGCAGCTTAAATCGGGCGACGGAAGCTTTCTTT. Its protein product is CASSLNRATEAFF.

The DNA for the CDR3 is TGTGCCAGCAGCTTAGGGGACAGGGGGCCAGATACGCAGTATTTT. Its translation is CASSLGDRGPDTQYF. The chain has TRBV7-4 and TRBJ2-3, with 12 bases identical to TRBD1. V trimming: 1 base; J trimming: 4 bases; junction bases outside the gene matches: 0. The CDR3 extends over 15 amino acids. From germline, CDR1 is SGHVT and CDR2 SQSDAQ.

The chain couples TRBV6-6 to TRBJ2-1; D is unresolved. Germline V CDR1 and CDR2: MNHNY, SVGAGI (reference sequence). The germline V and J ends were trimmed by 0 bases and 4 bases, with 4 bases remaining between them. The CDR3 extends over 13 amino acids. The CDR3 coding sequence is TGTGCCAGCAGTTACTCCAGGTACAATGAGCAGTTCTTC. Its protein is CASSYSRYNEQFF.